This is a list of T cell receptor beta chains from one sample in a study of T-cell reconstitution after alpha-beta-depleted transplantation in children. TCRdb independently ran MiXCR on the PCR reads; one entry per CDR3 protein. This sample carries around 580,000 distinct CDR3 sequences, 25% to 30% of them seen once, and the ten largest clones take approximately 39%. Sequencing was performed on PBMCs, taken before TCRalphabeta/CD19-depleted stem cell transplant. All receptors derive from a boy less than two years old with Wiskott-Aldrich syndrome, due to receive a stem cell transplant. Both conserved end residues are part of each CDR3. Fields, in order: J gene, CDR3 length, clone size, D gene, V gene, CDR3 DNA, CDR3 protein. D genes are given only for firm matches. A row's size may be missing; if present it is once, few, many or a size class.

J: TRBJ2-2; length: 17; size: -; D: TRBD2; V: TRBV28; DNA: TGTGCCAGCAGATCCGGGGAGCTAGCGGGGAACACCGGGGAGCTGTTTTTT; CDR3: CASRSGELAGNTGELFF
J: TRBJ2-3; length: 15; size: -; D: -; V: TRBV5-1; DNA: TGCGCCAGCAGCTTGGTTTCGCCCGCGACAGATACGCAGTATTTT; CDR3: CASSLVSPATDTQYF
J: TRBJ1-1; length: 15; size: -; D: TRBD1; V: TRBV4-2; DNA: TGTGCCAGCAGCCTACTTCAGGGGGTTGGCACTGAAGCTTTCTTT; CDR3: CASSLLQGVGTEAFF
J: TRBJ2-3; length: 14; size: -; D: -; V: TRBV29-1; DNA: TGCAGCGTTGCTCGTAACAGGTGGACAGATACGCAGTATTTT; CDR3: CSVARNRWTDTQYF
J: TRBJ2-1; length: 17; size: -; D: TRBD2; V: TRBV5-1; DNA: TGCGCCAGCAGCCCTACCTTACCGGGAGGACCCTACAATGAGCAGTTCTTC; CDR3: CASSPTLPGGPYNEQFF
J: TRBJ1-4; length: 15; size: -; D: -; V: TRBV5-5; DNA: TGTGCCAGCAGCTTGTCGGGGAGGCGGCATGAAAAACTGTTTTTT; CDR3: CASSLSGRRHEKLFF
J: TRBJ2-7; length: 15; size: -; D: -; V: TRBV18; DNA: TGTGCCAGCTCACCACCCGGCAGGGGTAGATACGAGCAGTACTTC; CDR3: CASSPPGRGRYEQYF
J: TRBJ1-5; length: 14; size: few; D: -; V: TRBV5-5; DNA: TGTGCCAGCAGCTGGGAGGGGATAAATCAGCCCCAGCATTTT; CDR3: CASSWEGINQPQHF
J: TRBJ1-3; length: 16; size: -; D: -; V: TRBV5-1; DNA: TGCGCCAGCAGCTTCGGGCAGGCTAGCTCTGGAAACACCATATATTTT; CDR3: CASSFGQASSGNTIYF
J: TRBJ2-1; length: 14; size: -; D: TRBD2; V: TRBV6-1; DNA: TGTGCCAGCAGCCCCTCCCGGGAGGAACCTGAGCAGTTCTTC; CDR3: CASSPSREEPEQFF
J: TRBJ2-2; length: 17; size: few; D: TRBD2; V: TRBV15; DNA: TGTGCCACCAGCGGGCGACTAGCGGGAGCTTATACCGGGGAGCTGTTTTTT; CDR3: CATSGRLAGAYTGELFF
J: TRBJ2-2; length: 15; size: -; D: TRBD2; V: TRBV5-1; DNA: TGCGCCAGCACTCGACTAGCGGAGACCTCAGGGGAGCTGTTTTTT; CDR3: CASTRLAETSGELFF
J: TRBJ2-1; length: 16; size: -; D: -; V: TRBV12-3/TRBV12-4; DNA: TGTGCCAGCAGTTTAGCAGGGATAAAGACCTACAATGAGCAGTTCTTC; CDR3: CASSLAGIKTYNEQFF
J: TRBJ1-1; length: 13; size: few; D: -; V: TRBV5-1; DNA: TGCGCCAGCACCGGGACACCCAACACTGAAGCTTTCTTT; CDR3: CASTGTPNTEAFF
J: TRBJ1-3; length: 15; size: -; D: -; V: TRBV9; DNA: TGTGCCAGCAGCGTTCAGGGTCGCTCTGGAAACACCATATATTTT; CDR3: CASSVQGRSGNTIYF
J: TRBJ2-2; length: 15; size: few; D: TRBD2; V: TRBV5-1; DNA: TGCGCCAGCAGCTTGCACCGGGAGGGCACCGGGGAGCTGTTTTTT; CDR3: CASSLHREGTGELFF